This is a list of T cell receptor beta chains from one sample in a study of OX40 agonist ivuxolimab in advanced cancers. The method was immunoSEQ multiplex PCR; TCRdb's version includes in-frame clones alone and lacks a portion of them. This repertoire shows under 85,000 clones, 86% found once; its top ten account for nearly 8%. The source material was CD4+ or CD8+ T cells sorted from blood, sampled in a trial of the OX40 agonist ivuxolimab. The receptors come from an adult with an advanced solid tumor such as melanoma, head and neck, liver or kidney cancer. The CDR3 runs from the conserved cysteine through the conserved F or W. Each record gives: V gene, CDR3 protein.

TRBV7-2	CASSFQTGTVWFF
TRBV5-8	CASSLESGVRQPQHF
TRBV27	CASSLLGQGLLVETQYF
TRBV7-9	CASSFVSNIQYF
TRBV7-9	CASSYLIFRGSNYGYTF
TRBV6-5	CASSRLTGGNTEAFF
TRBV6-5	CASTEGGSGNTIYF
TRBV6-1	CASSSGGHEQYF
TRBV15	CATSRGGTSPGELFF
TRBV5-1	CASTSGTSGRNEQFF
TRBV7-2	CASSFPRGGFIPLHF
TRBV18	CASSPDSPFSTDTQYF
TRBV6-1	CASTEGRGADTQYF
TRBV7-3	CASSADRSSDTQYF
TRBV28	CASRRTSGIAKNIQYF
TRBV9	CASTRGQENTIYF
TRBV7-9	CASSLKSGTLSTDTQYF
TRBV10-3	CATLGTGGYEQYF
TRBV11-3	CASRQGRTEAFF
TRBV7-9	CASSLDNRNEQFF
TRBV7-9	CANADGAGEKLFF
TRBV9	CASRGLGDTQYF
TRBV19	CASSSTPFRANTEAFF
TRBV5-6	CASSFGRNYEQYF
TRBV5-4	CASSLQGAKNIQYF
TRBV28	CASSLFPVGNTIYF